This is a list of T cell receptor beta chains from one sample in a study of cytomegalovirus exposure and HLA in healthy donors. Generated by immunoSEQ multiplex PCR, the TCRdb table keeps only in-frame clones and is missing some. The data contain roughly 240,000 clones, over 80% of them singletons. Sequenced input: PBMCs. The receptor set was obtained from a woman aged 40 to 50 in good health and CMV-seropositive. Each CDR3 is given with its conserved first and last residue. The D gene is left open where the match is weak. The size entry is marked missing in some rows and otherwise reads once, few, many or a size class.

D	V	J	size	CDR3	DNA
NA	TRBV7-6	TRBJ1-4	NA	CASSLNPGGLATNEKLFF	TGTGCCAGCAGCCTCAACCCGGGGGGCCTTGCAACTAATGAAAAACTGTTTTTT
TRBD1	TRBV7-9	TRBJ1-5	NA	CASSPQGGRQPQHF	TGTGCCAGCAGTCCACAGGGGGGACGCCAGCCCCAGCATTTT
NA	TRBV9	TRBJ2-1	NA	CASSVVAVNPYNEQFF	TGTGCCAGCAGCGTAGTAGCGGTGAACCCCTACAATGAGCAGTTCTTC
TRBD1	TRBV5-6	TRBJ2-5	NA	CASSRTGLQETQYF	TGTGCCAGCAGCCGGACAGGTCTCCAAGAGACCCAGTACTTC
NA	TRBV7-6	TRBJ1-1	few	CASSLGTAEAFF	TGTGCCAGCAGCTTAGGAACAGCTGAAGCTTTCTTT
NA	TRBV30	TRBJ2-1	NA	CAWSVRLPGYEQFF	TGTGCCTGGAGTGTACGCTTGCCAGGGTATGAGCAGTTCTTC
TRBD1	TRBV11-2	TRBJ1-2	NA	CASSSGTGSVGYTF	TGTGCCAGCAGCTCCGGGACAGGGTCAGTCGGCTACACCTTC
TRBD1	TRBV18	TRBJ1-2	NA	CASSAAGTGRKGAYGYTF	TGTGCCAGCTCAGCGGCCGGGACAGGGAGGAAAGGAGCTTATGGCTACACCTTC
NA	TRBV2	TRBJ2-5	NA	CASRVNFQETQYF	TGTGCCAGCAGGGTGAACTTCCAAGAGACCCAGTACTTC
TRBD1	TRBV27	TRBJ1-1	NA	CASSQPRRGSNTEAFF	TGTGCCAGCAGCCAACCCCGCAGGGGGAGTAACACTGAAGCTTTCTTT
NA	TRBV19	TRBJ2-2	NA	CASSIEQGTGELFF	TGTGCCAGTAGTATAGAGCAGGGTACCGGGGAGCTGTTTTTT
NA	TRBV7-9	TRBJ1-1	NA	CSSSLEDRHEAFF	TGTTCCAGCAGCTTAGAGGACAGACATGAAGCTTTCTTT
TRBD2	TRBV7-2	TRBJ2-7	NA	CASRKAGGYEQYF	TGTGCCAGCAGGAAAGCGGGAGGCTACGAGCAGTACTTC
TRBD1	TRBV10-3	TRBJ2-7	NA	CAISESGTGGYEQYF	TGTGCCATCAGTGAGTCTGGGACAGGGGGGTACGAGCAGTACTTC
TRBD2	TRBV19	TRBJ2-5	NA	CASRMSGTSRETQYF	TGTGCCAGTAGAATGTCGGGGACTAGCCGGGAGACCCAGTACTTC
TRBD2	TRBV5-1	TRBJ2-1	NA	CASSFPRLSLAGVDNEQFF	TGCGCCAGCAGCTTTCCCCGACTGAGTCTAGCGGGAGTAGACAATGAGCAGTTCTTC
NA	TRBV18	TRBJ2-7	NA	CASSPGQSYYEQYF	TGTGCCAGCTCACCTGGACAGTCTTACTACGAGCAGTACTTC
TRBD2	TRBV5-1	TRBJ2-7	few	CASSQTSGTYEQYF	TGCGCCAGCAGCCAGACTAGCGGGACCTACGAGCAGTACTTC